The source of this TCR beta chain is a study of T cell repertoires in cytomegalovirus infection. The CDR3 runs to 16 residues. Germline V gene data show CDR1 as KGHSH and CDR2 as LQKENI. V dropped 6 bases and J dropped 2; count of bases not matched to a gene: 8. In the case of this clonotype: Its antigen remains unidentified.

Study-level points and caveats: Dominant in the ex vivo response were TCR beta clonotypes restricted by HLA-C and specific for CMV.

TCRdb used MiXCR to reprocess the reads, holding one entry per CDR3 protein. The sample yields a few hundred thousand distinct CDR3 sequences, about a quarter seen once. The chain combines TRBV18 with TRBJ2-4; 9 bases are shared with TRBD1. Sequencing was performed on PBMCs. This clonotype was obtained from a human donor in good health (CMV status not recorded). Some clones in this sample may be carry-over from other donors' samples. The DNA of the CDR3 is TGTGCCAGCTCGGAAAGGGACAGGGTTTCCAAAAACATTCAGTACTTC. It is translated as CASSERDRVSKNIQYF. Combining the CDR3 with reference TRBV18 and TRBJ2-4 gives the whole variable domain NAGVMQNPRHLVRRRGQEARLRCSPMKGHSHVYWYRQLPEEGLKFMVYLQKENIIDESGMPKERFSAEFPKEGPSILRIQQVVRGDSAAYFCASSERDRVSKNIQYFGAGTRLSVL.